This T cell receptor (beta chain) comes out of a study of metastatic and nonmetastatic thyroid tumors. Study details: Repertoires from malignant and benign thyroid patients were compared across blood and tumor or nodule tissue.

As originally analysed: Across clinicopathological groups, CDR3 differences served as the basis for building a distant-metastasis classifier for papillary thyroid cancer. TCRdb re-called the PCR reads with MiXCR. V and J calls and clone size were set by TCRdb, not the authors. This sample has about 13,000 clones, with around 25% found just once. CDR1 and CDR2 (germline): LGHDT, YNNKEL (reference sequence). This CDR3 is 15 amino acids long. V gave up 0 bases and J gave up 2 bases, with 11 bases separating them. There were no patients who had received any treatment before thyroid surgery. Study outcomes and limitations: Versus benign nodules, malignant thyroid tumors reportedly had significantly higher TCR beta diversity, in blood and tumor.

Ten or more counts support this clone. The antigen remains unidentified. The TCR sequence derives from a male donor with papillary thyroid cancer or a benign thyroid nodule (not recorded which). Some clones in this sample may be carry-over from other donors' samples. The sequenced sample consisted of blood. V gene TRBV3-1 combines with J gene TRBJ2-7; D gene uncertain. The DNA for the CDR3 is TGTGCCAGCAGCCAAGACCCTTTTTCCCCCTACGAGCAGTACTTC. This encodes CASSQDPFSPYEQYF.